The sequence of this T cell receptor (beta chain) was determined in a study of PD-1 blockade in classical Hodgkin lymphoma. Germline V gene lookup returns CDR1 SGHTA and CDR2 FQGNSA. V was clipped by 4 bases and J by 2 bases, with 11 bases between them. This CDR3 has 14 residues. With no exception, relapse followed autologous stem cell transplantation in all patients, and brentuximab vedotin exposure varied. Sequencing used immunoSEQ multiplex PCR; TCRdb keeps in-frame clones, though not all of them. The sample records tens of thousands of clones, 85% to 90% being singletons. This receptor was obtained from a human donor with classical Hodgkin lymphoma. The rearrangement joins TRBV7-2 to TRBJ1-1; the D gene is possibly TRBD1 (6 bases). Specimen: peripheral blood mononuclear cells (PBMCs), collected at baseline. In DNA form, the CDR3 reads TGTGCCAGCAGCTCCCAGGGACACAACACTGAAGCTTTCTTT. It encodes CASSSQGHNTEAFF.